What follows describes a single T cell receptor beta chain. Its specificity is unknown. Sequencing used immunoSEQ v3.0 at survey level. Only in-frame clones appear in the TCRdb table, and some are missing; sequencing was by immunoSEQ multiplex PCR. The table includes 20,000 to 25,000 clones, just under 85% detected once. The germline CDR1 and CDR2 sequences are SNHLY and FYNNEI. The V segment lost 8 bases and the J segment 8 bases; nucleotides outside the gene matches: 5. The CDR3 has 12 residues. The sample originates from a study of long-term antiretroviral therapy in people with HIV. Findings of the study overall: Repertoire dominance by clones expanded before ART was seen at all time points. ART adherence was not documented, and neither viral resistance nor therapy changes had any data.

The chain is built from TRBV2 and TRBJ1-4, with TRBD1 matching 7 bases. This receptor was obtained from a young man with HIV. The sample was unsorted PBMCs, taken roughly 4 years after starting antiretroviral therapy. The CDR3 nucleotides are TGTGCCAGCGGCAGGGGGTTAGAAAAACTGTTTTTT. This translates into CASGRGLEKLFF.